These T cell receptor beta chains were read from a single sample in a study of T cells after yellow fever vaccination. One entry per CDR3 protein, called by TCRdb with MiXCR from the 5' RACE reads. This sample has more than 90,000 distinct CDR3 sequences, with around 6.7% found just once. The source was CD4+ T cells sorted from PBMCs, collected more than 35 days after the first yellow fever vaccination. All receptors derive from a man between 18 and 29 years old who received the YFV17D yellow fever vaccine. CDR3s include the opening cysteine and the closing phenylalanine or tryptophan. A D gene is named only where the DNA matches it firmly. Expanded clones are given a class, and other clones once, few, many or no size at all.

cdr3_aa: CASSSTRRPYEQYF
cdr3_nt: TGTGCCAGCAGTTCAACAAGAAGACCCTACGAGCAGTACTTC
clone_size: many
v_call: TRBV27
d_call: -
j_call: TRBJ2-7

cdr3_aa: CASSAQSDNSPLHF
cdr3_nt: TGTGCCAGCAGCGCACAATCGGATAATTCACCCCTCCACTTT
clone_size: many
v_call: TRBV7-9
d_call: -
j_call: TRBJ1-6

cdr3_aa: CASSSAGTRSNEQFF
cdr3_nt: TGTGCCAGCAGCTCCGCCGGGACTAGGTCTAATGAGCAGTTCTTC
clone_size: many
v_call: TRBV7-3
d_call: TRBD2
j_call: TRBJ2-1

cdr3_aa: CASSVHPADTQYF
cdr3_nt: TGTGCCAGCAGCGTCCACCCCGCAGATACGCAGTATTTT
clone_size: many
v_call: TRBV9
d_call: -
j_call: TRBJ2-3

cdr3_aa: CASSESGGVYNEQFF
cdr3_nt: TGTGCCAGCAGTGAATCTGGCGGGGTGTACAATGAGCAGTTCTTC
clone_size: many
v_call: TRBV25-1
d_call: -
j_call: TRBJ2-1

cdr3_aa: CASSIGVETQYF
cdr3_nt: TGTGCCAGCAGTATAGGAGTCGAGACCCAGTACTTC
clone_size: many
v_call: TRBV6-1
d_call: -
j_call: TRBJ2-5

cdr3_aa: CASSPQAEAYGYTF
cdr3_nt: TGTGCCAGCAGCCCCCAGGCGGAGGCCTATGGCTACACCTTC
clone_size: many
v_call: TRBV7-8
d_call: -
j_call: TRBJ1-2

cdr3_aa: CASSYSETDTDTQYF
cdr3_nt: TGTGCCAGCAGTTACTCCGAGACCGACACAGATACGCAGTATTTT
clone_size: many
v_call: TRBV6-2/TRBV6-3
d_call: -
j_call: TRBJ2-3

cdr3_aa: CASSSSGNSYNEQFF
cdr3_nt: TGCGCCAGCAGCTCGAGCGGTAACTCCTACAATGAGCAGTTCTTC
clone_size: many
v_call: TRBV5-1
d_call: -
j_call: TRBJ2-1

cdr3_aa: CASSPRGSGGNTGELFF
cdr3_nt: TGTGCCAGCAGCCCCCGGGGCAGCGGGGGGAACACCGGGGAGCTGTTTTTT
clone_size: few
v_call: TRBV7-9
d_call: TRBD2
j_call: TRBJ2-2

cdr3_aa: CASSRDNSYEQYF
cdr3_nt: TGTGCCAGTAGCCGGGACAACTCCTACGAGCAGTACTTC
clone_size: many
v_call: TRBV19
d_call: -
j_call: TRBJ2-7

cdr3_aa: CASSWGGLETQYF
cdr3_nt: TGTGCCAGCAGCTGGGGGGGCCTAGAGACCCAGTACTTC
clone_size: many
v_call: TRBV7-8
d_call: -
j_call: TRBJ2-5

cdr3_aa: CSARLGQVETQYF
cdr3_nt: TGCAGTGCTAGATTAGGACAGGTTGAGACCCAGTACTTC
clone_size: many
v_call: TRBV20-1
d_call: TRBD1
j_call: TRBJ2-5

cdr3_aa: CASSRTGTGVDTQYF
cdr3_nt: TGTGCCAGCAGCCGAACCGGGACCGGGGTAGATACGCAGTATTTT
clone_size: few
v_call: TRBV7-9
d_call: -
j_call: TRBJ2-3

cdr3_aa: CASSLKASTDTQYF
cdr3_nt: TGTGCCAGCAGCCTGAAAGCTAGCACAGATACGCAGTATTTT
clone_size: many
v_call: TRBV7-9
d_call: -
j_call: TRBJ2-3

cdr3_aa: CASSISLLNTGELFF
cdr3_nt: TGTGCCAGCAGTATTAGCTTACTGAACACCGGGGAGCTGTTTTTT
clone_size: many
v_call: TRBV12-3/TRBV12-4
d_call: -
j_call: TRBJ2-2

cdr3_aa: CASSLGNGDTQYF
cdr3_nt: TGTGCCAGCAGCTTAGGGAACGGGGATACGCAGTATTTT
clone_size: many
v_call: TRBV7-2
d_call: -
j_call: TRBJ2-3

cdr3_aa: CASSAGQPGETQYF
cdr3_nt: TGCGCCAGCAGCGCGGGACAGCCGGGAGAGACCCAGTACTTC
clone_size: few
v_call: TRBV5-1
d_call: -
j_call: TRBJ2-5

cdr3_aa: CASKSPGYNSPLHF
cdr3_nt: TGTGCCAGCAAGAGCCCAGGGTATAATTCACCCCTCCACTTT
clone_size: few
v_call: TRBV6-1
d_call: -
j_call: TRBJ1-6

cdr3_aa: CASSLVTPGANVLTF
cdr3_nt: TGCGCCAGCAGCTTGGTTACTCCTGGGGCCAACGTCCTGACTTTC
clone_size: many
v_call: TRBV5-1
d_call: -
j_call: TRBJ2-6

cdr3_aa: CASSHATDGYGYTF
cdr3_nt: TGCGCCAGCAGCCACGCAACGGACGGGTATGGCTACACCTTC
clone_size: few
v_call: TRBV4-3
d_call: -
j_call: TRBJ1-2

cdr3_aa: CATSGVSEQFF
cdr3_nt: TGTGCCACCAGTGGTGTTAGTGAGCAGTTCTTC
clone_size: many
v_call: TRBV24-1
d_call: -
j_call: TRBJ2-1

cdr3_aa: CASRRSGLEGEKLFF
cdr3_nt: TGTGCCAGCCGTAGGTCGGGCCTAGAAGGTGAAAAACTGTTTTTT
clone_size: many
v_call: TRBV2
d_call: -
j_call: TRBJ1-4

cdr3_aa: CASSQMTVTYNEQFF
cdr3_nt: TGTGCCAGCAGCCAGATGACAGTAACCTACAATGAGCAGTTCTTC
clone_size: many
v_call: TRBV7-9
d_call: -
j_call: TRBJ2-1

cdr3_aa: CASSIAGFTDTQYF
cdr3_nt: TGCGCCAGCAGCATAGCGGGGTTCACAGATACGCAGTATTTT
clone_size: -
v_call: TRBV5-1
d_call: TRBD2
j_call: TRBJ2-3

cdr3_aa: CASSYSVPQGLTFSSYNSPLHF
cdr3_nt: TGTGCCAGCAGTTACTCGGTCCCTCAAGGGCTAACCTTTAGCTCCTATAATTCACCCCTCCACTTT
clone_size: -
v_call: TRBV6-2/TRBV6-3
d_call: -
j_call: TRBJ1-6

cdr3_aa: CASRRRPALRVGRDGEAFF
cdr3_nt: TGTGCCAGCAGACGGAGGCCAGCACTCAGGGTAGGACGGGACGGTGAAGCTTTCTTT
clone_size: many
v_call: TRBV6-2/TRBV6-3
d_call: -
j_call: TRBJ1-1

cdr3_aa: CASSLARGTDTQYF
cdr3_nt: TGTGCCAGCAGTTTGGCCAGGGGCACAGATACGCAGTATTTT
clone_size: many
v_call: TRBV6-5
d_call: -
j_call: TRBJ2-3

cdr3_aa: CASSSALKGRDEKLFF
cdr3_nt: TGCGCCAGCAGCTCCGCCCTGAAGGGCCGCGATGAAAAACTGTTTTTT
clone_size: -
v_call: TRBV5-1
d_call: -
j_call: TRBJ1-4

cdr3_aa: CSARDLSGGRELFF
cdr3_nt: TGCAGTGCTAGAGATCTTAGCGGGGGGCGGGAGCTGTTTTTT
clone_size: many
v_call: TRBV20-1
d_call: TRBD2
j_call: TRBJ2-2

cdr3_aa: CATQRGLETQYF
cdr3_nt: TGTGCCACCCAAAGGGGGCTCGAGACCCAGTACTTC
clone_size: few
v_call: TRBV24-1
d_call: TRBD1
j_call: TRBJ2-5

cdr3_aa: CASSLGTGRNSPLHF
cdr3_nt: TGTGCCAGCAGTCTAGGGACAGGGAGGAATTCACCCCTCCACTTT
clone_size: many
v_call: TRBV12-3/TRBV12-4
d_call: TRBD1
j_call: TRBJ1-6

cdr3_aa: CASSLYGENIQYF
cdr3_nt: TGTGCCAGCAGTTTATATGGGGAAAACATTCAGTACTTC
clone_size: many
v_call: TRBV28
d_call: -
j_call: TRBJ2-4

cdr3_aa: CASNLGDTQYF
cdr3_nt: TGTGCCAGCAATTTAGGAGATACGCAGTATTTT
clone_size: many
v_call: TRBV2
d_call: -
j_call: TRBJ2-3

cdr3_aa: CASSYSGGSAKNIQYF
cdr3_nt: TGTGCCAGCAGTTACTCCGGTGGATCAGCCAAAAACATTCAGTACTTC
clone_size: many
v_call: TRBV6-2/TRBV6-3
d_call: -
j_call: TRBJ2-4

cdr3_aa: CAISLIAGNSYNEQFF
cdr3_nt: TGTGCCATCAGTTTAATAGCGGGGAACTCATACAATGAGCAGTTCTTC
clone_size: -
v_call: TRBV10-3
d_call: TRBD2
j_call: TRBJ2-1

cdr3_aa: CASSRPEQDGYTF
cdr3_nt: TGTGCCAGCTCACGGCCGGAACAGGATGGCTACACCTTC
clone_size: many
v_call: TRBV18
d_call: -
j_call: TRBJ1-2

cdr3_aa: CATGTGTGYQGYTF
cdr3_nt: TGTGCCACCGGGACCGGGACAGGGTATCAAGGCTACACCTTC
clone_size: many
v_call: TRBV10-3
d_call: TRBD1
j_call: TRBJ1-2

cdr3_aa: CASSLRLAGGQSSYNEQFF
cdr3_nt: TGTGCCAGCAGTTTGAGACTAGCGGGGGGCCAGAGCTCCTACAATGAGCAGTTCTTC
clone_size: many
v_call: TRBV6-2/TRBV6-3
d_call: TRBD2
j_call: TRBJ2-1

cdr3_aa: CASSTRWGSAYEQYF
cdr3_nt: TGTGCCAGCAGTACGAGGTGGGGGAGTGCCTACGAGCAGTACTTC
clone_size: many
v_call: TRBV27
d_call: -
j_call: TRBJ2-7

cdr3_aa: CASSLVAGGPNEQFF
cdr3_nt: TGCGCCAGCAGCTTGGTAGCGGGGGGGCCCAATGAGCAGTTCTTC
clone_size: -
v_call: TRBV5-1
d_call: TRBD2
j_call: TRBJ2-1

cdr3_aa: CASSRSYTDTQYF
cdr3_nt: TGTGCCAGCAGCCGTTCCTACACAGATACGCAGTATTTT
clone_size: many
v_call: TRBV7-2
d_call: -
j_call: TRBJ2-3

cdr3_aa: CASSSAGRGRTEAFF
cdr3_nt: TGTGCCAGCAGCTCAGCAGGCCGGGGGCGCACTGAAGCTTTCTTT
clone_size: many
v_call: TRBV9
d_call: -
j_call: TRBJ1-1

cdr3_aa: CATSRDQGLAGETQYF
cdr3_nt: TGTGCCACCAGCAGAGATCAGGGACTAGCCGGAGAGACCCAGTACTTC
clone_size: many
v_call: TRBV15
d_call: TRBD2
j_call: TRBJ2-5

cdr3_aa: CASSLTQYNEKLFF
cdr3_nt: TGCGCCAGCAGCCTTACACAGTATAATGAAAAACTGTTTTTT
clone_size: many
v_call: TRBV5-1
d_call: -
j_call: TRBJ1-4

cdr3_aa: CASSFGLATGTQYF
cdr3_nt: TGCGCCAGCAGCTTCGGACTAGCCACGGGGACCCAGTACTTC
clone_size: many
v_call: TRBV5-1
d_call: TRBD2
j_call: TRBJ2-5

cdr3_aa: CASSTQGATEAFF
cdr3_nt: TGTGCCAGCAGCACACAGGGGGCTACTGAAGCTTTCTTT
clone_size: many
v_call: TRBV7-3
d_call: TRBD1
j_call: TRBJ1-1

cdr3_aa: CSADRRDRVNTEAFF
cdr3_nt: TGCAGTGCTGATCGACGGGACAGGGTGAACACTGAAGCTTTCTTT
clone_size: many
v_call: TRBV20-1
d_call: TRBD1
j_call: TRBJ1-1

cdr3_aa: CASSVQGFEQFF
cdr3_nt: TGTGCCAGCAGTGTCCAGGGCTTTGAGCAGTTCTTC
clone_size: -
v_call: TRBV2
d_call: -
j_call: TRBJ2-1

cdr3_aa: CASSPFRDTEAFF
cdr3_nt: TGTGCCAGCAGCCCCTTCAGGGACACTGAAGCTTTCTTT
clone_size: many
v_call: TRBV7-3
d_call: -
j_call: TRBJ1-1

cdr3_aa: CASSRSGHFGYTF
cdr3_nt: TGTGCCAGCAGCAGATCGGGACATTTTGGCTACACCTTC
clone_size: many
v_call: TRBV12-3/TRBV12-4
d_call: -
j_call: TRBJ1-2

cdr3_aa: CASSLLAGLNEQFF
cdr3_nt: TGTGCCAGCAGCTTACTAGCGGGGTTGAATGAGCAGTTCTTC
clone_size: many
v_call: TRBV7-3
d_call: TRBD2
j_call: TRBJ2-1

cdr3_aa: CAINRQPSSTDTQYF
cdr3_nt: TGTGCCATCAACAGACAGCCATCTAGCACAGATACGCAGTATTTT
clone_size: many
v_call: TRBV10-3
d_call: -
j_call: TRBJ2-3

cdr3_aa: CASARSTDTQYF
cdr3_nt: TGTGCCAGCGCGCGGAGCACAGATACGCAGTATTTT
clone_size: many
v_call: TRBV12-3/TRBV12-4
d_call: -
j_call: TRBJ2-3

cdr3_aa: CASSPGLAEAKNIQYF
cdr3_nt: TGTGCCAGCAGCCCAGGACTAGCTGAAGCCAAAAACATTCAGTACTTC
clone_size: many
v_call: TRBV7-2
d_call: TRBD2
j_call: TRBJ2-4

cdr3_aa: CASSPRDESYEQYF
cdr3_nt: TGTGCCAGCAGCCCCCGGGACGAGTCCTACGAGCAGTACTTC
clone_size: -
v_call: TRBV7-9
d_call: -
j_call: TRBJ2-7

cdr3_aa: CASSLQGGSPLHF
cdr3_nt: TGTGCCAGCAGCTTACAGGGTGGGTCACCCCTCCACTTT
clone_size: many
v_call: TRBV7-3
d_call: -
j_call: TRBJ1-6

cdr3_aa: CASSYSAGVQETQYF
cdr3_nt: TGTGCCAGCAGTTACTCAGCGGGGGTCCAAGAGACCCAGTACTTC
clone_size: many
v_call: TRBV6-5
d_call: TRBD2
j_call: TRBJ2-5

cdr3_aa: CASSLQGATYEQYF
cdr3_nt: TGTGCCAGCAGCTTGCAGGGGGCTACCTACGAGCAGTACTTC
clone_size: many
v_call: TRBV5-5
d_call: TRBD1
j_call: TRBJ2-7